This T cell receptor beta chain is drawn from a study of shared clonotypes between healthy human individuals. The CDR3 has 16 amino acids. The germline V gene has CDR1 SGDLS and CDR2 YYNGEE. V shed 0 bases and J 1 base; nucleotides not matched to a gene: 1. Measured with immunoSEQ multiplex PCR; TCRdb has only the in-frame clones, and not every one. The sample carries approximately 530,000 clones, around 96% recorded once. V is TRBV9 and J is TRBJ2-2, with TRBD1 matching over 9 bases. Sequenced material: naive CD4+ T cells sorted from blood. This sample's subset: CD45RA+ positively selected. The sequence derives from a woman younger than 45 in good health. The CDR3 loop reads CASSVEGQGNTGELFF. The DNA of the CDR3 is TGTGCCAGCAGCGTAGAGGGACAGGGGAACACCGGGGAGCTGTTTTTT. Drawing the rest from reference TRBV9 and TRBJ2-2, the complete variable domain is DSGVTQTPKHLITATGQRVTLRCSPRSGDLSVYWYQQSLDQGLQFLIQYYNGEERAKGNILERFSAQQFPDLHSELNLSSLELGDSALYFCASSVEGQGNTGELFFGEGSRLTVL.